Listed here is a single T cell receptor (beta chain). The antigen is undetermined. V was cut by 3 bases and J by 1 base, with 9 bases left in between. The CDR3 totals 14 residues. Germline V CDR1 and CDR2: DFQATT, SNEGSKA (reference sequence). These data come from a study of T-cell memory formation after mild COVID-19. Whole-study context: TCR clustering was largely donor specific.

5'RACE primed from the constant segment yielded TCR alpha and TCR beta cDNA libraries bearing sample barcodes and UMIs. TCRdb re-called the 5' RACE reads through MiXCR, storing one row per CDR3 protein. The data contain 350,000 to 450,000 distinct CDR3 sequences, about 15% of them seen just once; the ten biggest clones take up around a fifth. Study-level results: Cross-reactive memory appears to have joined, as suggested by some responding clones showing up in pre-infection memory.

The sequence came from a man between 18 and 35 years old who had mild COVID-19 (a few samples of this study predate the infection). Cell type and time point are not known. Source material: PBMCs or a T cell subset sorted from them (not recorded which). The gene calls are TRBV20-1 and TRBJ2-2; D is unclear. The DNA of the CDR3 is TGCAGTGCTAGGCCCCGCCTGAACACCGGGGAGCTGTTTTTT. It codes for CSARPRLNTGELFF.